These 21 T cell receptor beta chains were all obtained from the same sample, sequenced in a study of regulatory T cells in long-lasting Graves disease. For TCR beta, libraries came from iRepertoire HTBI primers and Arm-PCR of CDR3 regions. TCRdb processed the multiplex PCR reads anew with MiXCR; each CDR3 protein has one entry. This table holds hundreds of thousands of distinct CDR3 sequences, roughly 16% found once. Time point described: newly diagnosed GD, antithyroid drugs for less than 3 months. PBMC RNA served as the TCR library source. The specimen was peripheral blood mononuclear cells (PBMCs), collected at new diagnosis, from a patient treated with antithyroid drugs. Source of these receptors: a female donor with Graves disease.

The sample holds many counts of this clonotype. V and J are TRBV20-1 and TRBJ2-4; D unclear. V gave up 6 bases and J gave up 6 bases, with 15 bases separating them. Germline V gives CDR1 DFQATT, CDR2 SNEGSKA (reference sequence). This CDR3 region has 13 residues. CDR3 amino acids: CSALNSWGNIQYF. DNA for the CDR3: TGCAGTGCCCTCAATTCCTGGGGAAACATTCAGTACTTC.

This clonotype was seen repeatedly, ten times or more. The V and J genes are TRBV12-3 or TRBV12-4 and TRBJ2-1; 10 bases map to TRBD2. CDR3 size: 19 residues. V lost 7 bases and J lost 7; bases outside the gene matches: 22. The CDR3 bases are TGTGCCAGCATTTTCCCCCCCGACAGCGGGAGGGCCAAGCGGAATGAGCAGTTCTTC. The encoded protein is CASIFPPDSGRAKRNEQFF.

This clonotype has only a few counts. The rearrangement uses TRBV11-1 and TRBJ2-1; no definite D call. The CDR3 runs to 16 residues. The V gene lost 1 base and the J gene lost 3 bases, with 13 bases spanning the gap. The V gene's germline CDR1 is SGHAT and CDR2 FQDESV (reference sequence). CDR3: CASSLVPRGYYNEQFF. The CDR3 nucleotides read TGTGCCAGCAGCTTAGTCCCGCGCGGATACTACAATGAGCAGTTCTTC.

This clonotype has only a few counts. The chain joins TRBV19 to TRBJ2-5; D is unclear. The CDR3 totals 13 residues. Trimming took off 3 bases at V and 1 base at J, with 6 bases between the two ends. Germline-derived CDR1 and CDR2 are LNHDA and SQIVND (reference sequence). CDR3 bases: TGTGCCAGTAGTATCCAGCGCCAAGAGACCCAGTACTTC. It codes for CASSIQRQETQYF.

V usage is TRBV12-5 and J usage is TRBJ1-1; 9 bases fit TRBD1. V lost 6 bases to trimming and J lost 2 bases; unmatched junction nucleotides: 4. The CDR3 has 14 amino acids. Germline CDR1 is LGHNT and CDR2 is FRNRAP. The CDR3 sequence: CASGRQGGNTEAFF. CDR3 DNA: TGTGCTAGTGGAAGACAGGGGGGTAACACTGAAGCTTTCTTT.

This clonotype was observed at least ten times. V is TRBV10-2 and J is TRBJ2-5, with 9 bases aligning to TRBD2. CDR1 and CDR2 (germline): WSHSY, SAAADI. The CDR3 length is 16 residues. Trimming at V came to 0 bases and at J to 4 bases, leaving 6 bases not matched to a gene. CDR3 in DNA: TGCGCCAGCAGTGAGTCGGCGGGAGGGTTCGGAGAGACCCAGTACTTC. This sequence encodes CASSESAGGFGETQYF.

In its sample, this clonotype was seen a few times. The J gene is TRBJ1-5, the V gene TRBV7-7, with D possibly TRBD1 on 5 matching bases. Germline V lookup: CDR1 SSHAT, CDR2 FNYEAQ (reference sequence). This CDR3 has 13 residues. Between the trimmed V and J ends, which lost 5 bases and 7 bases, there was a span of 12 bases. The CDR3 coding sequence is TGTGCCAGCAGCCCTAGAGGGGTCCAGCCCCAGCATTTT. Protein: CASSPRGVQPQHF.

This clonotype was observed at least ten times. The chain carries TRBV12-3 or TRBV12-4 and TRBJ1-1, with D perhaps matching TRBD1 (6 bases). CDR3 size: 16 residues. V was clipped by 6 bases and J by 0 bases, with 17 bases between them. The CDR3 DNA sequence: TGTGCCAGCAGCAAGCTACAGGGACACCTGAACACTGAAGCTTTCTTT. The encoded protein is CASSKLQGHLNTEAFF.

Concerning this clonotype: One junction end disagrees with the germline gene, perhaps due to a read error. This sequence joins TRBV5-1 and TRBJ2-2; 9 positions match TRBD1. This CDR3 has 17 residues. Germline values: CDR1 SGHRS, CDR2 YFSETQ. This chain's CDR3 is CASSLAGQGTNTGELFF. The CDR3 nucleotides read TGTGCCAGCAGCTTGGCTGGACAGGGGACGAACACCGGGGAGCTGTTTTTT.

Many counts were recorded for this clonotype. This rearrangement joins TRBV19 to TRBJ2-5, with TRBD1 identical over 8 bases. The CDR3 sequence is 13 residues long. CDR1 is LNHDA and CDR2 is SQIVND in the germline V gene (reference sequence). J was trimmed by 5 bases and V by 3 bases; bases with no gene match: 2. CDR3 sequence reads: CASSMDRAETQYF. The CDR3 bases are TGTGCCAGTAGTATGGACAGGGCGGAGACCCAGTACTTC.

Regarding this clonotype: A much larger clonotype is one base distant, so this may be a read error. The rearrangement links TRBV5-1 to TRBJ1-1; 7 bases align to TRBD1. Germline V CDR1 and CDR2: SGHRS, YFSETQ. There are 15 residues in the CDR3. CDR3 DNA: TGCGCCAGCAGCTTCTCGCCAGGGGGGGACACTAAAGCTTTCTTT. Its protein is CASSFSPGGDTKAFF.

This clonotype was detected ten times or more. CDR3 coding DNA: TGTGCCACCAGCAGAGATCGGGCCAGCGGGCCGTCCTACGAGCAGTACTTC. It yields the protein CATSRDRASGPSYEQYF. The chain carries TRBV15 and TRBJ2-7, with D possibly being TRBD2 (6 bases). This CDR3 is built from 17 residues. Trimming took 0 bases from V and 1 from J, leaving 16 bases between them. Germline V lookup: CDR1 LNHNV, CDR2 YYDKDF (reference sequence).

CDR3: CASSYSAGGNQPQHF. CDR3 in DNA: TGTGCCAGCAGTTACTCGGCAGGGGGCAATCAGCCCCAGCATTTT. This chain uses TRBV6-5 with TRBJ1-5; perhaps TRBD1 as D (6 bases). Germline loops: CDR1 MNHEY, CDR2 SVGAGI. With 0 bases removed from V and 2 bases from J, the gap between germline ends came to 8 bases. The CDR3 is 15 amino acids.

There are many counts of this clonotype. The chain recombines TRBV12-3 or TRBV12-4 with TRBJ2-2; D remains ambiguous. V lost 3 bases, J lost 6 bases, and 5 bases lay in between. This CDR3 has 12 amino acids. This CDR3 reads CASSLDPGELFF. The CDR3 DNA reads TGTGCCAGCAGTTTGGATCCCGGGGAGCTGTTTTTT.

This clonotype was detected only a few times. A much larger clone differs from this one at a single base, so this may be a read error. The chain joins TRBV20-1 to TRBJ1-5, with D tentatively TRBD1 (5 bases). CDR3 length: 16 residues. CDR1 and CDR2 (germline): DFQATT, SNEGSKA (reference sequence). With 2 bases removed from V and 1 base from J, the gap between germline ends came to 15 bases. This CDR3 reads CSARPHPGVSNQPQHF. CDR3 in DNA: TGCAGTGCTAGACCTCACCCGGGGGTGAGCAATCAGCCCCAGCATTTT.

This clonotype was observed at least ten times. The chain links TRBV7-3 to TRBJ2-3, with 12 bases fitting TRBD2. CDR1 and CDR2 (germline): SGHTA, FQGTGA. V was clipped by 2 bases and J by 2 bases; unmatched bases: 2. The CDR3 runs to 16 residues. The CDR3 region has the DNA TGTGCCAGCAGCTTAGGACTAGCGGGGACCACAGATACGCAGTATTTT. Encoded protein: CASSLGLAGTTDTQYF.

This clonotype appeared many times. This sequence joins TRBV10-3 and TRBJ1-1, with D unresolved. Between the trimmed V and J ends, which lost 6 bases and 1 base, there was a span of 12 bases. This CDR3 spans 14 amino acids. Germline V CDR1 and CDR2: ENHRY, SYGVKD. CDR3 region: CAIREKRQNTEAFF. As DNA, the CDR3 is TGTGCCATCAGAGAAAAACGGCAGAACACTGAAGCTTTCTTT.

This clonotype was seen at least ten times. The CDR3 DNA follows: TGCAGTGCTAGTTCCACAGGGGTTGGCTACACCTTC. As protein: CSASSTGVGYTF. The V gene is TRBV20-1, the J gene TRBJ1-2, with 7 bases fitting TRBD1. CDR1 is DFQATT, CDR2 SNEGSKA, per germline (reference sequence). V was pared by 3 bases and J by 7 bases, with 5 bases of the junction left unmatched. The CDR3 covers 12 residues.

CDR3 sequence (DNA): TGCAGTGCTAGAGGTTGGGACAGGGGCTTATTGGGCAATCAGCCCCAGCATTTT. It translates to CSARGWDRGLLGNQPQHF. This chain links TRBV20-1 with TRBJ1-5, with 10 positions matching TRBD1. The junction had 11 bases not matched to a gene; V was cut back by 1 base and J by 2 bases. The CDR3 is 18 amino acids. CDR1 DFQATT and CDR2 SNEGSKA come from the germline V gene (reference sequence).

The chain has TRBV28 and TRBJ2-7; a weak D match, TRBD2 (7 bases). Germline lookup yields CDR1 MDHEN and CDR2 SYDVKM. The CDR3 extends over 14 amino acids. Trimming stripped 6 bases from V and 5 bases from J, with 17 bases between. This CDR3 is CASSYQGRGHEQYF. Here the CDR3 DNA reads TGTGCCAGCAGCTATCAGGGGAGGGGTCACGAGCAGTACTTC.

This clonotype has ten or more counts. This chain uses TRBV11-2 with TRBJ2-7; tentative D call: TRBD2 (5 bases). This CDR3 spans 15 amino acids. Per the germline V gene, CDR1 is SGHAT and CDR2 is FQNNGV. V dropped 1 base and J dropped 2 bases, with 12 bases sitting between them. CDR3 residues: CASSLGVTGTYEQYF. CDR3 bases: TGTGCCAGCAGCTTAGGCGTCACGGGGACCTACGAGCAGTACTTC.